This T cell receptor (beta chain) was found in a study of T cell repertoires in cytomegalovirus infection. General study findings and limits: The ex vivo response showed dominance by HLA-C-restricted CMV-specific TCR beta clonotypes. Cumulative public TCR beta family frequency identified carriers of CMV plus the relevant HLA.

This clonotype was recorded at least ten times. Its antigen is still unknown. TCRdb recomputed calls from the reads with MiXCR, one row per CDR3 protein. The data hold around 300,000 distinct CDR3 sequences, with approximately 22% observed a single time. The germline gives CDR1 LNHDA, CDR2 SQIVND (reference sequence). This CDR3 has 16 amino acids. With V trimmed by 5 bases and J by 1 base, 3 bases remained unmatched. This specimen consisted of cultured PBMCs, obtained from culture after CMV antigen stimulation. The rearrangement joins TRBV19 to TRBJ2-6, with TRBD2 matching 9 bases. The clonotype was recovered from a human donor in good health (CMV status not recorded). Some clones in this sample may be carry-over from other donors' samples. CDR3 sequence: CASSLRGGSGANVLTF. CDR3 nucleotides: TGTGCCAGTAGTCTGCGGGGGGGGTCTGGGGCCAACGTCCTGACTTTC.